This TCR beta chain comes out of a study of T cell changes during pregnancy in multiple sclerosis. This table comes from immunoSEQ multiplex PCR, and its TCRdb copy is limited to in-frame clones, with some not included. The table includes roughly 42,000 clones, around 93% detected once. CDR3 size: 17 residues. The trim removed 4 bases at V and 4 bases at J, leaving 14 bases unmatched. Germline V gene sequence: CDR1 MNHNS, CDR2 SASEGT. The rearrangement joins TRBV6-1 to TRBJ1-2, with 8 bases that match TRBD1. Specimen: CD4+ T cells from peripheral blood mononuclear cells, collected after pregnancy. This TCR was recovered from a female donor with multiple sclerosis, enrolled in a pregnancy study. The CDR3 loop is CASSGWGQAARSYGYTF. In DNA form, the CDR3 reads TGTGCCAGCAGTGGATGGGGACAGGCGGCGCGTAGCTATGGCTACACCTTC.